The T cell receptor (beta chain) described here comes from a study of blood T cell repertoires in COVID-19. Study at large: The origin of the acute and convalescent COVID-19 samples was the United States, Italy and Spain. Sources were T cells, B-cell-depleted T cells, or PBMCs; the material itself was cDNA or gDNA.

Authors' methods: Nucleated cell number was recorded as an estimate derived from reference gene primer amplification. Sequencing was performed with immunoSEQ multiplex PCR; in TCRdb, only in-frame clones are kept and a portion is missing. The V and J calls and the clone size are those of that table, but D and trimming were determined from the DNA. The sample contains approximately 390,000 clones, 87% of which appear only once. Enrolled during active infection, Seattle patients were then followed longitudinally. Germline V CDR1 and CDR2: LNHDA, SQIVND (reference sequence). The J segment lost 7 bases and the V segment lost 5 bases, leaving 7 bases of the junction unmatched. The CDR3 contains 14 residues.

This chain links TRBV19 with TRBJ1-4, with 7 bases aligning to TRBD1. The origin of this receptor is a woman aged 55-75 years with COVID-19, enrolled during active disease. Sequenced material: peripheral blood. The CDR3: CASSVRGVGEKLFF. Written as DNA, the CDR3 is TGTGCCAGTAGTGTCAGGGGGGTTGGTGAAAAACTGTTTTTT.